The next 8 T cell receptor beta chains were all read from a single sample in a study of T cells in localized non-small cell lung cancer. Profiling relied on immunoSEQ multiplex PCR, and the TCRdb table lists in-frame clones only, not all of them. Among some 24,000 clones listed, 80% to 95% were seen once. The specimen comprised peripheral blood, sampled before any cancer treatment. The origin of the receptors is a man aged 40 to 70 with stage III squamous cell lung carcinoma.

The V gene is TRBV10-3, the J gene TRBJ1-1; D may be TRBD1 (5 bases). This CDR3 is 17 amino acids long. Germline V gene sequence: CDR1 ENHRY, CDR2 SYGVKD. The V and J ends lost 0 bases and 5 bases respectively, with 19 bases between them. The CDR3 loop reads CAISESEVAGFGTEAFF. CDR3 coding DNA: TGTGCCATCAGTGAGTCGGAGGTGGCAGGGTTCGGTACTGAAGCTTTCTTT.

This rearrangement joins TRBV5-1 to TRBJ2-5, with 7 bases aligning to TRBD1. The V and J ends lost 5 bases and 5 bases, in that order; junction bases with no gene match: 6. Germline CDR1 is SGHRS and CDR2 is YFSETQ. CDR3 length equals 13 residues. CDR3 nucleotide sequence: TGCGCCAGCAGTGAGGGGGCGAGGGAGACCCAGTACTTC. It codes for CASSEGARETQYF.

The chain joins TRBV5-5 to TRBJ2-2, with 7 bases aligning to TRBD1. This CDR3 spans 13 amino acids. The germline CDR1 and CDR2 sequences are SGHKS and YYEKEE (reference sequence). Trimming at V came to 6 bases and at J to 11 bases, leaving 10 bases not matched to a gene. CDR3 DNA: TGTGCCAGCATCACGGACAGGCTTGGTGAGCTGTTTTTT. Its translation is CASITDRLGELFF.

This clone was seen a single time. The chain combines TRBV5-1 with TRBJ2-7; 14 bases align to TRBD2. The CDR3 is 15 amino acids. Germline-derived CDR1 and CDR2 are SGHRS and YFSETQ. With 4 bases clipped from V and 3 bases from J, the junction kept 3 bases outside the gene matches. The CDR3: CASSNGTSGSYEQYF. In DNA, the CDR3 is TGCGCCAGCAGCAACGGGACTAGCGGGAGCTACGAGCAGTACTTC.

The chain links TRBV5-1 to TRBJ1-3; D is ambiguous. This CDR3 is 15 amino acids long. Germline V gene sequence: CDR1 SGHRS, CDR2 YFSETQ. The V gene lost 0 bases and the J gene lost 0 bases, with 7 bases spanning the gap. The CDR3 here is CASSLAGTSGNTIYF. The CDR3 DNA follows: TGCGCCAGCAGCTTGGCCGGCACCTCTGGAAACACCATATATTTT.

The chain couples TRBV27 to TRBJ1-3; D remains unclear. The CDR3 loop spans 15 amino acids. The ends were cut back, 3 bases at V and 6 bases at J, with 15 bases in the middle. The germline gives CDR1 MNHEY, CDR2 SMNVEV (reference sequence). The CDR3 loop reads CASSFRTGSENTIYF. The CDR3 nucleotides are TGTGCCAGCAGTTTCAGGACGGGGAGTGAAAACACCATATATTTT.

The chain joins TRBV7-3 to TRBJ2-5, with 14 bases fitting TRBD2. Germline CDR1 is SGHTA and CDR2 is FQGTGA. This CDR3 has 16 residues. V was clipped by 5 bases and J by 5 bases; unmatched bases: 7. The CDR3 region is CASSNPGLAGEETQYF. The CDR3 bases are TGTGCCAGCAGCAACCCGGGACTAGCGGGAGAGGAGACCCAGTACTTC.

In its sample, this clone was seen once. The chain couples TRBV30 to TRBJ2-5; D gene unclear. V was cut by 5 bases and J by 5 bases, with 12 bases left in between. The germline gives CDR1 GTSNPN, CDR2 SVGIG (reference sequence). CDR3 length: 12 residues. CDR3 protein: CAWGQSRETQYF. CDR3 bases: TGTGCCTGGGGCCAGTCCCGGGAGACCCAGTACTTC.